Listed here are 20 T cell receptor beta chains from one sample, sequenced in a study of blood T cell repertoires in COVID-19. TCRdb's table, derived via immunoSEQ multiplex PCR, lists solely in-frame clones and lacks some. This table has 250,000 to 350,000 clones, around 89% appearing once. Material: peripheral blood. The receptors here all came from a woman aged 55 to 70 with acute or convalescent COVID-19.

This clone was observed at least ten times. V gene TRBV2 combines with J gene TRBJ2-5, with D possibly matching TRBD2 (5 bases). Germline CDR1 SNHLY, CDR2 FYNNEI. CDR3 size: 15 residues. V was pared by 7 bases and J by 4 bases, with 19 bases between. In nucleotides, the CDR3 is TGTGCCAGCAAGAGAATAGTGGGTCGGGGAGAGACCCAGTACTTC. This gives the protein CASKRIVGRGETQYF. Full variable domain (rest looked up from reference TRBV2 and TRBJ2-5): EPEVTQTPSHQVTQMGQEVILRCVPISNHLYFYWYRQILGQKVEFLVSFYNNEISEKSEIFDDQFSVERPDGSNFTLKIRSTKLEDSAMYFCASKRIVGRGETQYFGPGTRLLVL.

The V call is TRBV3-1 (or the pseudogene TRBV3-2), the J call TRBJ1-2; no firm D call. Germline V gene sequence: CDR1 LGHDT, CDR2 YNNKEL (reference sequence). This CDR3 region has 16 residues. V lost 0 bases to trimming and J lost 7 bases, with 18 bases between them. In DNA, the CDR3 is TGTGCCAGCAGCCAAGATTTCGGACTACCAATTGGTGGCTACACCTTC. Residues: CASSQDFGLPIGGYTF.

In DNA, the CDR3 is TGTGCCAGCCGCCGATTACGGGAGACCCACGAGCAGTACTTC. Protein sequence: CASRRLRETHEQYF. The chain combines TRBV27 with TRBJ2-7; weak D call: TRBD2 (6 bases). Germline lookup yields CDR1 MNHEY and CDR2 SMNVEV (reference sequence). CDR3 length: 14 amino acids. Between the trimmed V and J ends, which lost 8 bases and 5 bases, there was a span of 19 bases.

Regarding this clone: Other DNA sequences in the same sample also yield this CDR3. The genes are TRBV27 and TRBJ2-1; 11 bases match TRBD2. Germline values: CDR1 MNHEY, CDR2 SMNVEV (reference sequence). CDR3 length: 15 amino acids. V was clipped by 5 bases and J by 4 bases; unmatched bases: 4. DNA for the CDR3: TGTGCCAGCAGTCCCCTAGCGGGGGGATACAATGAGCAGTTCTTC. Residues: CASSPLAGGYNEQFF.

The chain recombines TRBV28 with TRBJ2-5, with TRBD1 matching over 9 bases. The germline V gene has CDR1 MDHEN and CDR2 SYDVKM. The CDR3 consists of 14 residues. Trimming took 5 bases from V and 7 from J; bases not matched to a gene: 8. Here the CDR3 reads CASSGDREVGTQYF. CDR3 DNA sequence: TGTGCCAGCAGTGGGGACAGGGAAGTTGGGACCCAGTACTTC.

The chain has TRBV6-2 or TRBV6-3 and TRBJ2-1, with D perhaps matching TRBD2 (7 bases). The CDR3 extends over 16 amino acids. Trimming removed 2 bases from V and 3 bases from J, with 14 bases in between. Germline V gene data show CDR1 as MNHEY and CDR2 as SVGEGT. Here the CDR3 reads CASSYGGGPSYNEQFF. CDR3 nucleotides: TGTGCCAGCAGTTACGGGGGGGGCCCGAGCTACAATGAGCAGTTCTTC.

The gene calls are TRBV2 and TRBJ1-1; 9 bases agree with TRBD1. This CDR3 has 14 residues. Per germline, CDR1 SNHLY and CDR2 FYNNEI. Germline trimming cut 10 bases from V and 4 bases from J; bases unmatched to any gene: 10. The CDR3 loop is CATMGLGQGTEAFF. CDR3 bases: TGTGCCACCATGGGACTGGGACAGGGCACTGAAGCTTTCTTT.

This chain joins TRBV7-2 and TRBJ1-2; 7 bases fit TRBD1. J lost 7 bases, V lost 5 bases, and 7 bases had no gene match. The germline V gene encodes CDR1 SGHTA and CDR2 FQGNSA. CDR3 length: 13 amino acids. The chain's CDR3 is CASSVDRVSGYTF. The CDR3 DNA reads TGTGCCAGCAGCGTAGACAGGGTTAGTGGCTACACCTTC.

J is TRBJ1-4 and V is TRBV5-1; 11 bases map to TRBD1. With 4 bases clipped from V and 6 bases from J, the junction kept 2 bases outside the gene matches. Germline V CDR1 and CDR2: SGHRS, YFSETQ. The CDR3 sequence is 14 residues long. The CDR3 region is CASSRGQGDEKLFF. As DNA, the CDR3 is TGCGCCAGCAGCAGGGGACAGGGGGATGAAAAACTGTTTTTT.

Turning to this clone: The sample contains more than one DNA sequence encoding this CDR3. V gene TRBV27 combines with J gene TRBJ1-2, with 10 bases that match TRBD1. Germline V gives CDR1 MNHEY, CDR2 SMNVEV (reference sequence). This CDR3 spans 13 amino acids. V dropped 5 bases and J dropped 6; count of bases not matched to a gene: 3. CDR3 loop: CASSLGTGDGYTF. The CDR3 bases are TGTGCCAGCAGTCTCGGGACAGGGGATGGCTACACCTTC.

This chain joins TRBV5-1 and TRBJ2-3; 11 bases map to TRBD2. Germline loops: CDR1 SGHRS, CDR2 YFSETQ. The CDR3 loop spans 18 amino acids. Germline trimming cut 1 base from V and 1 base from J; bases unmatched to any gene: 8. This CDR3 is CASSLRLAGGPRTDTQYF. CDR3 nucleotide sequence: TGCGCCAGCAGCTTGCGGCTAGCGGGAGGCCCTCGCACAGATACGCAGTATTTT.

The rearrangement uses TRBV20-1 and TRBJ1-6; perhaps TRBD1 as D (6 bases). Trimming removed 3 bases from V and 14 bases from J, with 14 bases in between. Germline CDR1 reads DFQATT; CDR2 reads SNEGSKA (reference sequence). There are 12 residues in the CDR3. In DNA, the CDR3 is TGCAGTGCTAGTGGGGGGCTACGGGCCCTCCACTTT. Protein product: CSASGGLRALHF.

CDR3: CAIKGSGLGSYNEQFF. The CDR3, as DNA: TGTGCCATCAAGGGCAGCGGACTAGGCTCCTACAATGAGCAGTTCTTC. The chain is built from TRBV10-3 and TRBJ2-1; 7 bases map to TRBD2. V was pared by 7 bases and J by 0 bases, with 9 bases of the junction left unmatched. The germline V gene encodes CDR1 ENHRY and CDR2 SYGVKD. CDR3 size: 16 residues.

The chain uses TRBV2 and TRBJ1-5, with D perhaps TRBD1 (5 bases). The germline V and J ends were trimmed by 6 bases and 3 bases, with 15 bases remaining between them. Germline V lookup: CDR1 SNHLY, CDR2 FYNNEI. The CDR3 spans 15 residues. The CDR3 DNA sequence: TGTGCCAGCAGATGGGGCAGGAAAGTCAATCAGCCCCAGCATTTT. This encodes CASRWGRKVNQPQHF.

Only a few counts were recorded for this clone. The chain recombines TRBV19 with TRBJ2-1; maybe TRBD2 (5 bases). Germline CDR1 is LNHDA and CDR2 is SQIVND (reference sequence). The CDR3 sequence is 11 residues long. Trimming cost V 6 bases and J 12 bases, with 12 bases left between them. The DNA of the CDR3 is TGTGCCAGTAGCGCCGGGATCATGCAGTTCTTC. Protein product: CASSAGIMQFF.

This rearrangement joins TRBV5-5 to TRBJ2-7, with D hard to call. This CDR3 is 16 amino acids long. V gave up 3 bases and J gave up 0 bases, with 16 bases separating them. Looked up from germline, CDR1 is SGHKS and CDR2 is YYEKEE (reference sequence). The CDR3 nucleotides are TGTGCCAGCAGCTACTCGATCGACGGGTTCTCCTACGAGCAGTACTTC. This translates into CASSYSIDGFSYEQYF.

The rearrangement uses TRBV6-5 and TRBJ1-2; 7 nucleotides line up with TRBD1. The CDR3 runs to 12 residues. Trimming at V came to 6 bases and at J to 4 bases, leaving 2 bases not matched to a gene. Germline assignment: CDR1 MNHEY and CDR2 SVGAGI. The CDR3 nucleotides are TGTGCCAGCAGCAGGGGGGTCTATGGCTACACCTTC. It encodes CASSRGVYGYTF.

V usage is TRBV4-1 and J usage is TRBJ2-3; the D gene is possibly TRBD1 (7 bases). V shed 0 bases and J shed 2 bases, with 15 bases lying between them. Per the germline V gene, CDR1 is MGHRA and CDR2 is YSYEKL. The CDR3 totals 17 residues. The CDR3 loop reads CASSQEAGGLPTDTQYF. The CDR3 DNA reads TGCGCCAGCAGCCAAGAGGCAGGGGGGCTGCCCACAGATACGCAGTATTTT.

This CDR3 reads CASSERRVGTVLEAFF. The DNA for the CDR3 is TGTGCCAGCAGTGAAAGAAGGGTTGGGACAGTGCTTGAAGCTTTCTTT. The gene calls are TRBV6-1 and TRBJ1-1, with 7 nucleotides matching TRBD1. The CDR3 sequence is 16 residues long. Trimming cost V 2 bases and J 7 bases; bases outside gene matches: 13. CDR1 and CDR2 (germline): MNHNS, SASEGT.

This chain joins TRBV7-3 and TRBJ2-1; 12 positions agree with TRBD2. This CDR3 has 15 residues. The junction had 8 bases not matched to a gene; V was cut back by 6 bases and J by 8 bases. Germline V gene data show CDR1 as SGHTA and CDR2 as FQGTGA. The CDR3 protein is CASRPLAGGPDEQFF. CDR3 sequence (DNA): TGTGCCAGCAGACCTCTAGCGGGAGGGCCGGATGAGCAGTTCTTC.